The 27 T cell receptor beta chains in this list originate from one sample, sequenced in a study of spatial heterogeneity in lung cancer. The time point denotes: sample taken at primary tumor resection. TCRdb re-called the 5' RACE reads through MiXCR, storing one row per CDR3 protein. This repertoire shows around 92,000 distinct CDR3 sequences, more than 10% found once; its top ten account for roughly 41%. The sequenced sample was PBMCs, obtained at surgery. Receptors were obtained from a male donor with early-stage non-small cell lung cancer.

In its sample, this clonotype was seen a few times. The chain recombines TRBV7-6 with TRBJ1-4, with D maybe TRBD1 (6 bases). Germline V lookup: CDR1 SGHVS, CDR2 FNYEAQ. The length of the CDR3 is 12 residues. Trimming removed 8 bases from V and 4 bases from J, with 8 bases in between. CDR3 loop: CASGQFNEKLFF. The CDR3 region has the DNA TGTGCCAGCGGACAGTTTAATGAAAAACTGTTTTTT.

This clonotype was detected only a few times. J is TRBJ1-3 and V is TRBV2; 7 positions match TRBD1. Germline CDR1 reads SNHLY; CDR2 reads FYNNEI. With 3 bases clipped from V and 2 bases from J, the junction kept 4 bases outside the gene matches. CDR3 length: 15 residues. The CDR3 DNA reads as TGTGCCAGCAGTGACTCCAGGGGGACTGGAAACACCATATATTTT. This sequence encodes CASSDSRGTGNTIYF.

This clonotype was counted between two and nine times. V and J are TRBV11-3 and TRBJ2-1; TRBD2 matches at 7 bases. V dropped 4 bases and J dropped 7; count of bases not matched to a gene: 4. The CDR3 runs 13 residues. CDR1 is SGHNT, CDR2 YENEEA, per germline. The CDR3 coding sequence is TGTGCCAGCAGCTCACGGACTAGAAATGAGCAGTTCTTC. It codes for CASSSRTRNEQFF.

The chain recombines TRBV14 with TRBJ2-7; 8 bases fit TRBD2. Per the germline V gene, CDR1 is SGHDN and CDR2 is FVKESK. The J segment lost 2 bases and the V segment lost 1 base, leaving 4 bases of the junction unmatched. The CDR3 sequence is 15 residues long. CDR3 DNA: TGTGCCAGCAGCCAAGCGGGAGGGTCCCCCTACGAGCAGTACTTC. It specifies CASSQAGGSPYEQYF. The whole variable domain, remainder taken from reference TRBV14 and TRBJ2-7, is EAGVTQFPSHSVIEKGQTVTLRCDPISGHDNLYWYRRVMGKEIKFLLHFVKESKQDESGMPNNRFLAERTGGTYSTLKVQPAELEDSGVYFCASSQAGGSPYEQYFGPGTRLTVT.

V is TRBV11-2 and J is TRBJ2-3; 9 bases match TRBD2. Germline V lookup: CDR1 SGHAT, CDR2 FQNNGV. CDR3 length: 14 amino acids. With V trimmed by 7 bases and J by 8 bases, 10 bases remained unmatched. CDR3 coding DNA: TGTGCCAGCAATATGGCTAGCGGGATCGGTACGCAGTATTTT. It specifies CASNMASGIGTQYF. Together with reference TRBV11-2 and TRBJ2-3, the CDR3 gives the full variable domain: EAGVAQSPRYKIIEKRQSVAFWCNPISGHATLYWYQQILGQGPKLLIQFQNNGVVDDSQLPKDRFSAERLKGVDSTLKIQPAKLEDSAVYLCASNMASGIGTQYFGPGTRLTVL.

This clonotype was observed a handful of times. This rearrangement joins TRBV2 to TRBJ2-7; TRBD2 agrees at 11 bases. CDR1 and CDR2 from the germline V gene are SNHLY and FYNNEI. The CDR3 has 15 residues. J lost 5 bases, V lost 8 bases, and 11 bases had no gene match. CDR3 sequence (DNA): TGTGCCAGCGGGCGAGTCTTAGCGGGAGGGAACGAGCAGTACTTC. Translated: CASGRVLAGGNEQYF.

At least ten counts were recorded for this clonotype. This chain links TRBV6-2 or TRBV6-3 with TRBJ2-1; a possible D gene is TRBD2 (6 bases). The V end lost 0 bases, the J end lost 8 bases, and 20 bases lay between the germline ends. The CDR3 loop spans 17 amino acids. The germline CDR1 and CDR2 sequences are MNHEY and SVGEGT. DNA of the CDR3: TGTGCCAGCAGTTACTCACCGACTAGGGTAAACCTCGATGAGCAGTTCTTC. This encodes CASSYSPTRVNLDEQFF.

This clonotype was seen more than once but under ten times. Here the CDR3 reads CASSEGLAGVEQYF. CDR3 DNA: TGTGCCAGCAGCGAGGGACTAGCGGGAGTTGAGCAGTACTTC. J is TRBJ2-7 and V is TRBV9; TRBD2 matches at 14 bases. This CDR3 has 14 residues. Trimming cost V 3 bases and J 7 bases; bases outside gene matches: 3. Germline CDR1 and CDR2: SGDLS and YYNGEE.

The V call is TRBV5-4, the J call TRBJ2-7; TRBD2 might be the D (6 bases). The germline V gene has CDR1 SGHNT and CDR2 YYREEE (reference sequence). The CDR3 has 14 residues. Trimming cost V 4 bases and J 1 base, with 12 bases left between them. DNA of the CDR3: TGTGCCAGCAGCGCGACTAGAGTGTCCTACGAGCAGTACTTC. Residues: CASSATRVSYEQYF.

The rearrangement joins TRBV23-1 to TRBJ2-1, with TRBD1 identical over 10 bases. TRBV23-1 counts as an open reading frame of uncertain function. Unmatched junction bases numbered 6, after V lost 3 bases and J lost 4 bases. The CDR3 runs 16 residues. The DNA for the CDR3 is TGCGCCAGCAGTCACCCGACAGGGGGCTGGTACAATGAGCAGTTCTTC. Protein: CASSHPTGGWYNEQFF.

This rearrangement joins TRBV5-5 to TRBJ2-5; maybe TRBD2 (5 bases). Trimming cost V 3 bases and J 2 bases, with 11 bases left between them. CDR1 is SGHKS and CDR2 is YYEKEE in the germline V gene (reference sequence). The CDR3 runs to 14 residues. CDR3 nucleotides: TGTGCCAGCAGCTCGAGGACGGGGCAAGAGACCCAGTACTTC. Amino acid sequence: CASSSRTGQETQYF.

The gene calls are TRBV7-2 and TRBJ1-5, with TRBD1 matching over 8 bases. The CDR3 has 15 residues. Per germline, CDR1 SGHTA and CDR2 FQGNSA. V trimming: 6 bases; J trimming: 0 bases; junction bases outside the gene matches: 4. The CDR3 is CASRPTGGSNQPQHF. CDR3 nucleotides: TGTGCCAGCAGGCCTACAGGGGGTAGCAATCAGCCCCAGCATTTT.

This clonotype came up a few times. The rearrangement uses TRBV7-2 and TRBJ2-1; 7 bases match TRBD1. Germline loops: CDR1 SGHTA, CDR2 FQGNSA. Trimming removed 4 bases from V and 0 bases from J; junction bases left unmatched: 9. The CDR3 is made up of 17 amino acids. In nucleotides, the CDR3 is TGTGCCAGCAGCTCGGGACAGCCTCGAAGCTCCTACAATGAGCAGTTCTTC. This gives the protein CASSSGQPRSSYNEQFF.

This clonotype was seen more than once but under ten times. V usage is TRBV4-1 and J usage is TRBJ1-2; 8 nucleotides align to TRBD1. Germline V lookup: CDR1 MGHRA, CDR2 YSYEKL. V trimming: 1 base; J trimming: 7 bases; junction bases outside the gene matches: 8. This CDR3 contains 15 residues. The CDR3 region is CASSQAGQGISGYTF. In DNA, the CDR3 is TGCGCCAGCAGCCAAGCTGGACAGGGAATCAGTGGCTACACCTTC.

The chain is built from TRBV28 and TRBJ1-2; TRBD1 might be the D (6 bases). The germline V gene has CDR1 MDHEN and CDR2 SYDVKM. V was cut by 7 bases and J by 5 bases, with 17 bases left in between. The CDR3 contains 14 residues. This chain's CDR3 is CASIVTGRYYGYTF. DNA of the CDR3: TGTGCCAGCATCGTAACAGGGAGATATTATGGCTACACCTTC.

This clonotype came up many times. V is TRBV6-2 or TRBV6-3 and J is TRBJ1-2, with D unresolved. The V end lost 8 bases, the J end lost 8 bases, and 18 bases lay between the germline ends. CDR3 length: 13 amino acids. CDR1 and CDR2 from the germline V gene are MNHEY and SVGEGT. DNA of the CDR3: TGTGCCAGCCACCGTGGAGGGCTGGCGGGCTACACCTTC. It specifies CASHRGGLAGYTF.

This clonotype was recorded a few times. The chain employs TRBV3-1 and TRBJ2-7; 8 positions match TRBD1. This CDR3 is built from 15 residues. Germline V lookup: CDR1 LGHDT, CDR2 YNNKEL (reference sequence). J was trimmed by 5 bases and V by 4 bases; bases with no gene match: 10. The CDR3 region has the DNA TGTGCCAGCAGCCTGCGAAGACAGGGGCGGCACGAGCAGTACTTC. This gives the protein CASSLRRQGRHEQYF.

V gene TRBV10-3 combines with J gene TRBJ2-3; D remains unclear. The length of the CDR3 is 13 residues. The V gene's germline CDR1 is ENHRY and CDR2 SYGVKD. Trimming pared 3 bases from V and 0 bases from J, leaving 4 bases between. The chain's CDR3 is CAISDGSTDTQYF. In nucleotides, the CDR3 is TGTGCCATCAGTGACGGGAGCACAGATACGCAGTATTTT.

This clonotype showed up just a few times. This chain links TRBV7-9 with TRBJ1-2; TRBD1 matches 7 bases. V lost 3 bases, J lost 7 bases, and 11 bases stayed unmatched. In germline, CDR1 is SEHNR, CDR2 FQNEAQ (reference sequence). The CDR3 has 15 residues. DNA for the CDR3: TGTGCCAGCAGCTTGTCAAGGGGGCTTTTGGGTGGCTACACCTTC. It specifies CASSLSRGLLGGYTF.

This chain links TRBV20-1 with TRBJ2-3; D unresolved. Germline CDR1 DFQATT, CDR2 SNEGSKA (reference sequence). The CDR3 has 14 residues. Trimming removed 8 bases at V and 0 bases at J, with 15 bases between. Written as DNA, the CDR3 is TGCAGTTGCCTGGGATGGAAGAGCACAGATACGCAGTATTTT. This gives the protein CSCLGWKSTDTQYF.

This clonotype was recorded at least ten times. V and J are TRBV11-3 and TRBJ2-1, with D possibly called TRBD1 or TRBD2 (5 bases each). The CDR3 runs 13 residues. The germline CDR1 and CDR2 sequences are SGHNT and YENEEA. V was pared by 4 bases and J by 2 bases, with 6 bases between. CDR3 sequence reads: CASSSGPYNEQFF. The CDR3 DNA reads TGTGCCAGCAGCTCGGGACCCTACAATGAGCAGTTCTTC.

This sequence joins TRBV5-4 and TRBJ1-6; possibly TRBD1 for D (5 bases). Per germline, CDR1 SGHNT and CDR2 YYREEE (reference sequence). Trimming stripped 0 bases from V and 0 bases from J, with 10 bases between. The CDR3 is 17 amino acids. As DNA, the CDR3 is TGTGCCAGCAGCTTGGACAGGCCCGGCTCCTATAATTCACCCCTCCACTTT. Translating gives CASSLDRPGSYNSPLHF.

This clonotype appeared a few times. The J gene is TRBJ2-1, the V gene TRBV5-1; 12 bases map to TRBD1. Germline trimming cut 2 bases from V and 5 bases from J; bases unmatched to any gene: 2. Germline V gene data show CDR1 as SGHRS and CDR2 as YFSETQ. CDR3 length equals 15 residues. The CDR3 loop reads CASSFGTGGHNEQFF. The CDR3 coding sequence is TGCGCCAGCAGCTTTGGGACAGGGGGCCACAATGAGCAGTTCTTC.

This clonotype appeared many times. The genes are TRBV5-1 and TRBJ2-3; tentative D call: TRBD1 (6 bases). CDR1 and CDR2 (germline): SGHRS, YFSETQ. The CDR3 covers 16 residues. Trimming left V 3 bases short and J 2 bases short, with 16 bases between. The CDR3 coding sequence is TGCGCCAGCAGCTCCTTAATGACAGGAAACACAGATACGCAGTATTTT. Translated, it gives CASSSLMTGNTDTQYF.

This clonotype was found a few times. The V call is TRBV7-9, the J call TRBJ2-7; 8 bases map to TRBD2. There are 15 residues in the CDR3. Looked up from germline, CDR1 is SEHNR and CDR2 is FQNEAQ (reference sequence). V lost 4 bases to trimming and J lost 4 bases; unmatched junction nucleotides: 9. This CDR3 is CASSSGTGLAYEQYF. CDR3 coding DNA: TGTGCCAGCAGCTCCGGGACCGGACTAGCATACGAGCAGTACTTC. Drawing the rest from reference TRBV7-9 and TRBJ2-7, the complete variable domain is DTGVSQNPRHKITKRGQNVTFRCDPISEHNRLYWYRQTLGQGPEFLTYFQNEAQLEKSRLLSDRFSAERPKGSFSTLEIQRTEQGDSAMYLCASSSGTGLAYEQYFGPGTRLTVT.

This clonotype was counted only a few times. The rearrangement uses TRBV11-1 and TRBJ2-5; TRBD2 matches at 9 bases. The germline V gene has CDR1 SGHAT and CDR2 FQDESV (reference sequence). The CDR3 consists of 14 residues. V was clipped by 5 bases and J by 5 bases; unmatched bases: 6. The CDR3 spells CASSQAGGDETQYF. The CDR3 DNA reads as TGTGCCAGCAGCCAAGCGGGGGGCGACGAGACCCAGTACTTC.

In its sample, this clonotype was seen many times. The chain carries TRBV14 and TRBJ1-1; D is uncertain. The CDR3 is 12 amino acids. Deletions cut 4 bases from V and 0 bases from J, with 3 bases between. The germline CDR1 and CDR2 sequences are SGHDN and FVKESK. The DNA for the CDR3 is TGTGCCAGCAGCCTAATGAACACTGAAGCTTTCTTT. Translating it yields CASSLMNTEAFF. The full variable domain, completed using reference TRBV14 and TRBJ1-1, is EAGVTQFPSHSVIEKGQTVTLRCDPISGHDNLYWYRRVMGKEIKFLLHFVKESKQDESGMPNNRFLAERTGGTYSTLKVQPAELEDSGVYFCASSLMNTEAFFGQGTRLTVV.